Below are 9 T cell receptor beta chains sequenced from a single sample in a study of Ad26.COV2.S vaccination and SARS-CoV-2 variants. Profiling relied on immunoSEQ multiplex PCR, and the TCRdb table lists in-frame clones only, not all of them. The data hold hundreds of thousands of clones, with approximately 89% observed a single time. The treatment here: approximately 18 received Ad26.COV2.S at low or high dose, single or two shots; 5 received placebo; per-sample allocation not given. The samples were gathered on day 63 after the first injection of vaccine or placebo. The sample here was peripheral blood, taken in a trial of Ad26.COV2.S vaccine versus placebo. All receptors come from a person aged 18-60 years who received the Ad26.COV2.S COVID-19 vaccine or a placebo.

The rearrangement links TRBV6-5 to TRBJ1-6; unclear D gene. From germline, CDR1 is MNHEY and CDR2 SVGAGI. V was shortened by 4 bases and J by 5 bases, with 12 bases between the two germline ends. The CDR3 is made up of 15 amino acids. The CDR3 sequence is CASSFSGPDNSPLHF. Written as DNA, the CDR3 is TGTGCCAGCAGTTTCTCCGGGCCGGATAATTCACCCCTCCACTTT.

As DNA, the CDR3 is TGTGCCAGCAGCTTGGAAGGCTACGGGAGGGACGAGCAGTACGTC. This encodes CASSLEGYGRDEQYV. The rearrangement uses TRBV7-3 and TRBJ2-7; 8 bases are a match to TRBD2. Per germline, CDR1 SGHTA and CDR2 FQGTGA. The CDR3 has 15 amino acids. V trimming: 3 bases; J trimming: 5 bases; junction bases outside the gene matches: 9.

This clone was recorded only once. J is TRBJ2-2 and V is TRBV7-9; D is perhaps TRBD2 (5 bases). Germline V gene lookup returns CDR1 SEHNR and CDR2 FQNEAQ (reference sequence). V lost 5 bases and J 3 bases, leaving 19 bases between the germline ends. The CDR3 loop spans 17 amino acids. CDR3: CASSDVWGVGDTGELFF. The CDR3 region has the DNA TGTGCCAGCAGCGACGTTTGGGGAGTTGGCGACACCGGGGAGCTGTTTTTT.

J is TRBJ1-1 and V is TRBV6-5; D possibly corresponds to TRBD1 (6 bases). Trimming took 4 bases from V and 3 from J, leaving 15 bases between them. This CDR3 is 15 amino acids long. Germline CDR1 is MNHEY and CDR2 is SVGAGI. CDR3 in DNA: TGTGCCAGCAGTTTACAGGGTGCGAGGCACACTGAAGCTTTCTTT. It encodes CASSLQGARHTEAFF.

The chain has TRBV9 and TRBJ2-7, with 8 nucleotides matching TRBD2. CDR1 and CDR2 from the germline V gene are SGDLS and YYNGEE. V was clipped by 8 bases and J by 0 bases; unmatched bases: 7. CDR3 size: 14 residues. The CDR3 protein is CARVAGLHSYEQYV. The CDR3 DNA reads TGTGCCAGAGTAGCGGGATTACACTCCTACGAGCAGTACGTC.

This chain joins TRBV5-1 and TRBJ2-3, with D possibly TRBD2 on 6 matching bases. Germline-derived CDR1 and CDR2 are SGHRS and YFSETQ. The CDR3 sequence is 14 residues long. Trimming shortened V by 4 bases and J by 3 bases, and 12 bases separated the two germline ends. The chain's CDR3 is CASSPGDSTDTQYF. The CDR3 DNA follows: TGCGCCAGCAGCCCTGGGGACTCAACAGATACGCAGTATTTT.

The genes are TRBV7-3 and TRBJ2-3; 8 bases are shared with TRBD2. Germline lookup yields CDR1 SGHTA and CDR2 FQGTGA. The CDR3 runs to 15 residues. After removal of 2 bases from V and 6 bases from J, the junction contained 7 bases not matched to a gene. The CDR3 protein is CASSLVGASGDTQYF. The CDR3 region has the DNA TGTGCCAGCAGCTTAGTTGGGGCTAGCGGGGATACGCAGTATTTT.

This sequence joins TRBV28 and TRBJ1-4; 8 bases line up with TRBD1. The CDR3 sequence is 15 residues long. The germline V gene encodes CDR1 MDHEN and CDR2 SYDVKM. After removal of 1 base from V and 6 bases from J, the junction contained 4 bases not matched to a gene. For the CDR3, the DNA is TGTGCCAGCAGTTTATTCGGGACAGGCTATGAAAAACTGTTTTTT. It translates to CASSLFGTGYEKLFF.

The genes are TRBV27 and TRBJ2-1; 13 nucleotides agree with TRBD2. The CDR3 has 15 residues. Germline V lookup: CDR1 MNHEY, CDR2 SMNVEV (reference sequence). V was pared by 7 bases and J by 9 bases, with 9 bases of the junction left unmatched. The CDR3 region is CASIIRLAGGGEQFF. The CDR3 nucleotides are TGTGCCAGCATCATACGACTAGCGGGGGGAGGTGAGCAGTTCTTC.